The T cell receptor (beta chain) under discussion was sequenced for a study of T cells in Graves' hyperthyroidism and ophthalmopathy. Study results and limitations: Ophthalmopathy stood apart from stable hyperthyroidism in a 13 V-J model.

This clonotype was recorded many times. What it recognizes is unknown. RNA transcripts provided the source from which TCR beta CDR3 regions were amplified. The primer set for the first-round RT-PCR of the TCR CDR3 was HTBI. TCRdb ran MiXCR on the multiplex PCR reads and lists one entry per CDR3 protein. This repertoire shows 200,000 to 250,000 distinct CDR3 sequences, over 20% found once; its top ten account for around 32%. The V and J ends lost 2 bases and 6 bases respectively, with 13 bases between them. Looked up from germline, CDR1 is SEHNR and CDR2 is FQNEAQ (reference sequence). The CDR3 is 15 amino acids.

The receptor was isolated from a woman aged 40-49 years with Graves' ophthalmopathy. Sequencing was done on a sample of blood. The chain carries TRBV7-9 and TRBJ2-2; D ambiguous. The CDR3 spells CASSLWPSQAGELFF. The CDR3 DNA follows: TGTGCCAGCAGCTTATGGCCTTCGCAGGCCGGGGAGCTGTTTTTT.